This T cell receptor (beta chain) stems from a study of vaccination and CD4 T cells after COVID-19. Study as a whole: Convalescents were six males and four females, two of them Hispanic. Study outcomes and limitations: Post-vaccination, and not before, a median roughly 86% of reactive clones appeared in convalescent patients.

Sequenced with the Oncomine TCR Beta short-read assay was DNA taken from cultured CD4+ T cells. Using its own MiXCR run on the PCR reads, TCRdb lists one record per CDR3 protein. This table holds 20,000 to 25,000 distinct CDR3 sequences, about 42% found once. Regarding this clonotype: Its target is not known.

Trimming shortened V by 7 bases and J by 6 bases, and 21 bases separated the two germline ends. The germline gives CDR1 MNHEY, CDR2 SVGEGT. This CDR3 region has 15 residues. Documented treatment: approximately 10-day PBMC culture with coronavirus spike peptide pools or control peptides (ViraFEST assay). Once peptide pools had expanded antigen-specific T cells, ViraFEST sequenced TCRs. The chain carries TRBV6-2 or TRBV6-3 and TRBJ1-2; D is unclear. Sequenced material: CD4+ T cells from blood, cultured in vitro, taken before SARS-CoV-2 vaccination. The sequence derives from a human donor who received a COVID-19 vaccine. CDR3 in amino acids: CASTSGAGPDNGYTF. CDR3 in DNA: TGTGCCAGCACCTCAGGTGCAGGCCCCGACAATGGCTACACCTTC.